This T cell receptor beta chain was found in a study of neoadjuvant anti-PD-1 for oral cavity cancer. General observations from the study: Post-treatment tumors with larger preexisting clones showed more shrinkage.

CDR1 SEHNR and CDR2 FQNEAQ come from the germline V gene (reference sequence). Trimming pared 3 bases from V and 11 bases from J, leaving 5 bases between. The CDR3 sequence is 11 residues long. The time point is: after neoadjuvant nivolumab, at surgical resection. Patients had HPV-negative, locally advanced oral cavity squamous cell carcinoma. Most tumor samples had 4 to 5.5 ug input DNA in two replicates. The method was immunoSEQ multiplex PCR; TCRdb's version includes in-frame clones alone and lacks a portion of them. In the table there are roughly 1,500 clones, 59% of which are singletons. As to this clone: Antigen unknown.

The V gene is TRBV7-9, the J gene TRBJ2-6, with D hard to call. The origin of this receptor is a person aged 35-80 years with oral cavity squamous cell carcinoma. The sample in question was tumor tissue, obtained after nivolumab (anti-PD-1) treatment. CDR3 in amino acids: CASSFNDVLTF. CDR3 sequence (DNA): TGTGCCAGCAGCTTCAATGACGTCCTGACTTTC.